Below are 3 T cell receptor beta chains sequenced from a single sample in a study of shared clonotypes between healthy human individuals. Libraries were prepared by immunoSEQ multiplex PCR; TCRdb keeps only in-frame clonotypes and omits some of them. Of 400,000 to 600,000 clones in the sample, 95% to 97% are singletons; the top ten hold approximately 0.06%. The specimen was naive CD4+ T cells sorted from blood. The subset denotes: CD45RA+ positively selected. The receptor source for this set is a woman between 25 and 40 years old in good health.

Only one count was recorded for this clone. The chain couples TRBV7-8 to TRBJ2-2; 7 bases are a match to TRBD1. CDR3 length: 14 amino acids. Germline CDR1 reads SGHVS; CDR2 reads FQNEAQ. The ends lost 6 bases at V and 2 bases at J; junction bases unmatched: 3. The CDR3: CASRGTVNTGELFF. The CDR3 DNA reads as TGTGCCAGCAGGGGGACAGTTAACACCGGGGAGCTGTTTTTT.

The chain joins TRBV19 to TRBJ1-5, with 11 nucleotides matching TRBD1. V lost 7 bases, J lost 4 bases, and 6 bases stayed unmatched. CDR1 is LNHDA and CDR2 is SQIVND in the germline V gene (reference sequence). CDR3 length: 15 amino acids. The CDR3 coding sequence is TGTGCCAGTACCACGGACAGGGGGCGAAATCAGCCCCAGCATTTT. Amino acid sequence: CASTTDRGRNQPQHF.

This clone is a singleton in its sample. The V gene is TRBV2, the J gene TRBJ2-1; perhaps TRBD2 as D (6 bases). The CDR3 runs 13 residues. Germline V gene lookup returns CDR1 SNHLY and CDR2 FYNNEI. The V and J ends lost 5 bases and 5 bases respectively, with 10 bases between them. CDR3 coding DNA: TGTGCCAGCAGTCGGGAGAGGGACAATGAGCAGTTCTTC. The encoded protein is CASSRERDNEQFF. Full variable domain (missing parts from reference TRBV2 and TRBJ2-1): EPEVTQTPSHQVTQMGQEVILRCVPISNHLYFYWYRQILGQKVEFLVSFYNNEISEKSEIFDDQFSVERPDGSNFTLKIRSTKLEDSAMYFCASSRERDNEQFFGPGTRLTVL.